The next 30 T cell receptor beta chains were all read from a single sample in a study of shared clonotypes between healthy human individuals. Assay used: immunoSEQ multiplex PCR; TCRdb lists only in-frame clones, some missing. The sample holds nearly 1 million clones; around three quarters are singletons and the top ten take approximately 1.5%. The material sequenced was memory CD4+ T cells sorted from blood. Subset in this sample: CD45RA-negative fraction. The source of these receptors is a young man in good health.

The chain carries TRBV6-5 and TRBJ2-7, with 9 nucleotides matching TRBD1. CDR3 size: 15 residues. V was pared by 4 bases and J by 6 bases, with 10 bases of the junction left unmatched. CDR1 and CDR2 from the germline V gene are MNHEY and SVGAGI. The CDR3 nucleotides are TGTGCCAGCAGTTTTTCCCGGACAGGGGTGAGCGAGCAGTACTTC. Encoded protein: CASSFSRTGVSEQYF.

This clone was seen just once. This chain links TRBV7-9 with TRBJ1-3; TRBD1 might be the D (6 bases). In germline, CDR1 is SEHNR, CDR2 FQNEAQ (reference sequence). The V gene lost 2 bases and the J gene lost 1 base, with 9 bases spanning the gap. The CDR3 is 15 residues long. The CDR3 sequence is CASSLMGASGNTIYF. The CDR3 region has the DNA TGTGCCAGCAGCTTAATGGGGGCATCTGGAAACACCATATATTTT. Full variable domain (outside the CDR3, taken from reference TRBV7-9 and TRBJ1-3): DTGVSQNPRHKITKRGQNVTFRCDPISEHNRLYWYRQTLGQGPEFLTYFQNEAQLEKSRLLSDRFSAERPKGSFSTLEIQRTEQGDSAMYLCASSLMGASGNTIYFGEGSWLTVV.

This sequence joins TRBV7-2 and TRBJ1-2, with TRBD1 identical over 9 bases. The length of the CDR3 is 14 residues. Losses at the gene ends were 6 bases for V and 8 bases for J; bases not matched to a gene: 10. Germline V gene data show CDR1 as SGHTA and CDR2 as FQGNSA. CDR3 sequence: CASRKTGGAQGYTF. CDR3 coding DNA: TGTGCCAGCAGGAAAACAGGGGGCGCTCAGGGCTACACCTTC.

The V and J genes are TRBV28 and TRBJ2-7, with TRBD2 matching over 14 bases. This CDR3 region has 19 residues. In germline, CDR1 is MDHEN, CDR2 SYDVKM. After removal of 3 bases from V and 0 bases from J, the junction contained 10 bases not matched to a gene. The CDR3 loop is CASSLTGTSGGSDSYEQYF. In DNA form, the CDR3 reads TGTGCCAGCAGTTTGACCGGGACTAGCGGGGGATCAGACTCCTACGAGCAGTACTTC.

This clone was seen more than once but under ten times. V gene TRBV11-3 combines with J gene TRBJ1-2; 7 bases fit TRBD1. CDR3 size: 13 residues. The V gene end was trimmed by 3 bases and the J gene end by 6 bases; junction bases not matched to a gene: 4. Germline assignment: CDR1 SGHNT and CDR2 YENEEA. The CDR3 DNA is TGTGCCAGCAGCTTCAGGGGGAGGGATGGCTACACCTTC. Protein product: CASSFRGRDGYTF.

This rearrangement joins TRBV5-1 to TRBJ1-5; D remains ambiguous. V was cut by 5 bases and J by 3 bases, with 15 bases left in between. The CDR3 runs 15 residues. The germline CDR1 and CDR2 sequences are SGHRS and YFSETQ. DNA of the CDR3: TGCGCCAGCAGTCAAGAGTGGGGTCTCAATCAGCCCCAGCATTTT. The encoded protein is CASSQEWGLNQPQHF.

The chain uses TRBV2 and TRBJ2-2; D not resolved. Germline V lookup: CDR1 SNHLY, CDR2 FYNNEI. The V end lost 3 bases, the J end lost 1 base, and 6 bases lay between the germline ends. The length of the CDR3 is 14 residues. Here the CDR3 reads CASSDWRNTGELFF. Written as DNA, the CDR3 is TGTGCCAGCAGTGATTGGAGGAACACCGGGGAGCTGTTTTTT. The variable domain in full, completed from reference TRBV2 and TRBJ2-2, reads EPEVTQTPSHQVTQMGQEVILRCVPISNHLYFYWYRQILGQKVEFLVSFYNNEISEKSEIFDDQFSVERPDGSNFTLKIRSTKLEDSAMYFCASSDWRNTGELFFGEGSRLTVL.

CDR3 protein: CASSLSGGTHEKLFF. The CDR3 DNA reads as TGTGCCAGCAGCTTATCAGGGGGGACTCATGAAAAACTGTTTTTT. The V gene is TRBV7-9, the J gene TRBJ1-4; TRBD1 matches at 7 bases. The CDR3 runs to 15 residues. Trimming took 2 bases from V and 6 from J; bases not matched to a gene: 6. The germline CDR1 and CDR2 sequences are SEHNR and FQNEAQ (reference sequence).

The chain is built from TRBV9 and TRBJ2-3, with D perhaps matching TRBD2 (5 bases). V was pared by 1 base and J by 2 bases, with 11 bases between. CDR1 and CDR2 from the germline V gene are SGDLS and YYNGEE. CDR3 size: 15 residues. The CDR3 loop is CASSVQEGVTDTQYF. CDR3 sequence (DNA): TGTGCCAGCAGCGTACAAGAGGGCGTCACAGATACGCAGTATTTT.

Written as DNA, the CDR3 is TGCAGCGGCCATATATCACAGGGGATGATGGCTGAAGCTTTCTTT. It encodes CSGHISQGMMAEAFF. This rearrangement joins TRBV29-1 to TRBJ1-1; TRBD1 agrees at 7 bases. Per germline, CDR1 SQVTM and CDR2 ANQGSEA. This CDR3 region has 15 residues. Germline trimming cut 7 bases from V and 6 bases from J; bases unmatched to any gene: 17.

The J gene is TRBJ2-4, the V gene TRBV6-1; D remains ambiguous. The CDR3 consists of 12 residues. V gave up 5 bases and J gave up 6 bases, with 8 bases separating them. Per the germline V gene, CDR1 is MNHNS and CDR2 is SASEGT. The DNA of the CDR3 is TGTGCCAGCAGTTCTACAGTAAACATTCAGTACTTC. Protein sequence: CASSSTVNIQYF.

The V and J genes are TRBV15 and TRBJ1-3, with TRBD1 matching over 7 bases. After removal of 1 base from V and 1 base from J, the junction contained 7 bases not matched to a gene. This CDR3 comprises 17 residues. Germline CDR1 LNHNV, CDR2 YYDKDF (reference sequence). CDR3 DNA: TGTGCCACCAGCAGAGGCCGACAGGGAAGGTCTGGAAACACCATATATTTT. Protein sequence: CATSRGRQGRSGNTIYF. Full variable domain (outside the CDR3, taken from reference TRBV15 and TRBJ1-3): DAMVIQNPRYQVTQFGKPVTLSCSQTLNHNVMYWYQQKSSQAPKLLFHYYDKDFNNEADTPDNFQSRRPNTSFCFLDIRSPGLGDTAMYLCATSRGRQGRSGNTIYFGEGSWLTVV.

V is TRBV28 and J is TRBJ1-2; D is unclear. With 3 bases removed from V and 3 bases from J, the gap between germline ends came to 8 bases. The CDR3 is 13 residues long. Germline V gene lookup returns CDR1 MDHEN and CDR2 SYDVKM. CDR3 residues: CASSFERDYGYTF. As DNA, the CDR3 is TGTGCCAGCAGTTTCGAAAGGGACTATGGCTACACCTTC.

CDR3 region: CASSLEIYNEQFF. The CDR3 region has the DNA TGTGCCAGCAGCTTAGAAATCTACAATGAGCAGTTCTTC. The chain combines TRBV7-2 with TRBJ2-1, with D hard to call. The CDR3 has 13 residues. Germline lookup yields CDR1 SGHTA and CDR2 FQGNSA. Trimming shortened V by 1 base and J by 3 bases, and 4 bases separated the two germline ends.

The V call is TRBV10-2, the J call TRBJ1-3; D remains unclear. Trimming shortened V by 0 bases and J by 0 bases, and 6 bases separated the two germline ends. The CDR3 covers 15 residues. The germline CDR1 and CDR2 sequences are WSHSY and SAAADI. CDR3 residues: CASSESLGSGNTIYF. In DNA form, the CDR3 reads TGCGCCAGCAGTGAGTCGTTAGGCTCTGGAAACACCATATATTTT.

This clone has a count of ten or more. CDR3 sequence (DNA): TGCGCCAGCAGCCCCGGGACAGGGAGGCAAATGAACACTGAAGCTTTCTTT. This sequence encodes CASSPGTGRQMNTEAFF. The chain uses TRBV4-1 and TRBJ1-1; 9 bases are shared with TRBD1. Germline CDR1 and CDR2: MGHRA and YSYEKL. The CDR3 is made up of 17 amino acids. The trim removed 4 bases at V and 0 bases at J, leaving 9 bases unmatched.

This clone was counted a few times. The same CDR3 is also encoded by other DNA sequences in this sample. This chain links TRBV4-1 with TRBJ1-5, with unresolved D. Germline V lookup: CDR1 MGHRA, CDR2 YSYEKL. This CDR3 has 13 amino acids. V lost 0 bases and J lost 4, with 4 bases in between. The CDR3 DNA sequence: TGCGCCAGCAGCCAAGATCCTAATCAGCCCCAGCATTTT. This sequence encodes CASSQDPNQPQHF.

The rearrangement links TRBV5-3 to TRBJ2-2; 13 bases fit TRBD2. TRBV5-3 is filed as an ORF, its function uncertain. V gave up 4 bases and J gave up 3 bases; unmatched junction bases: 9. This CDR3 contains 18 residues. CDR3 coding DNA: TGTGCCAGAAGCGGCCGGACTAGCGGGAGCTCGGACACCGGGGAGCTGTTTTTT. Translating gives CARSGRTSGSSDTGELFF.

The chain couples TRBV4-3 to TRBJ2-7; D gene ambiguous. Germline CDR1 reads LGHNA; CDR2 reads YSLEER. With 0 bases removed from V and 6 bases from J, the gap between germline ends came to 15 bases. The CDR3 totals 15 residues. Here the CDR3 reads CASSQDGTPPSEQYF. CDR3 sequence (DNA): TGCGCCAGCAGCCAAGATGGTACTCCCCCGAGCGAGCAGTACTTC.

The chain uses TRBV5-1 and TRBJ2-7; 7 bases agree with TRBD1. The V gene's germline CDR1 is SGHRS and CDR2 YFSETQ. The CDR3 sequence is 17 residues long. The V gene end was trimmed by 0 bases and the J gene end by 1 base; junction bases not matched to a gene: 10. CDR3 sequence (DNA): TGCGCCAGCAGCTTGGGCTTCGGGACAGTGGGATCCTACGAGCAGTACTTC. It encodes CASSLGFGTVGSYEQYF.

The rearrangement links TRBV29-1 to TRBJ2-5, with 8 bases lining up with TRBD1. Losses at the gene ends were 1 base for V and 4 bases for J; bases not matched to a gene: 11. Germline values: CDR1 SQVTM, CDR2 ANQGSEA. The CDR3 extends over 16 amino acids. CDR3 protein: CSVEGKGQGAGETQYF. For the CDR3, the DNA is TGCAGCGTTGAAGGAAAGGGGCAGGGGGCAGGAGAGACCCAGTACTTC.

This clone was found once. This chain joins TRBV19 and TRBJ1-2; tentatively, D is TRBD1 (5 bases). Trimming cost V 5 bases and J 0 bases, with 16 bases left between them. The CDR3 is 16 residues long. Germline CDR1 is LNHDA and CDR2 is SQIVND (reference sequence). The CDR3 DNA follows: TGTGCCAGTAGTCCCCTCGGGGCAGCGACTAACTATGGCTACACCTTC. It specifies CASSPLGAATNYGYTF.

In this sample, this clone turned up a few times. The V gene is TRBV5-1, the J gene TRBJ2-7; D is perhaps TRBD1 (5 bases). The CDR3 has 15 amino acids. The ends were cut back, 0 bases at V and 5 bases at J, with 15 bases in the middle. The V gene's germline CDR1 is SGHRS and CDR2 YFSETQ. The CDR3 DNA sequence: TGCGCCAGCAGCTTGGCCGGCAGGGATTTGGACGAGCAGTACTTC. Translated, it gives CASSLAGRDLDEQYF.

The V and J genes are TRBV10-3 and TRBJ1-5, with D maybe TRBD1 (5 bases). V was shortened by 4 bases and J by 5 bases, with 9 bases between the two germline ends. The germline V gene has CDR1 ENHRY and CDR2 SYGVKD. The CDR3 runs 13 residues. The chain's CDR3 is CAISGAQDQPQHF. The CDR3 coding sequence is TGTGCCATCAGTGGGGCACAGGATCAGCCCCAGCATTTT.

The gene calls are TRBV5-4 and TRBJ2-7; either TRBD1 or TRBD2 may supply D (5 bases each). The CDR3 is made up of 16 amino acids. CDR1 is SGHNT, CDR2 YYREEE, per germline (reference sequence). Trimming left V 2 bases short and J 6 bases short, with 21 bases between. CDR3 sequence reads: CASSLPRTPFGGEQYF. The CDR3 DNA reads as TGTGCCAGCAGCTTACCCCGGACACCCTTCGGAGGCGAGCAGTACTTC.

The chain has TRBV2 and TRBJ1-4; 11 positions agree with TRBD1. CDR1 and CDR2 from the germline V gene are SNHLY and FYNNEI. CDR3 length: 15 amino acids. The trim removed 6 bases at V and 5 bases at J, leaving 5 bases unmatched. The DNA of the CDR3 is TGTGCCAGCAGCGTCCGGGACAGGGGGAATGAAAAACTGTTTTTT. It specifies CASSVRDRGNEKLFF.

This chain links TRBV5-1 with TRBJ1-2; D unclear. V was cut by 2 bases and J by 3 bases, with 8 bases left in between. This CDR3 contains 13 residues. Germline V gene sequence: CDR1 SGHRS, CDR2 YFSETQ. The CDR3 here is CASSFGVDYGYTF. In nucleotides, the CDR3 is TGCGCCAGCAGCTTTGGGGTTGACTATGGCTACACCTTC. The full variable domain, completed using reference TRBV5-1 and TRBJ1-2, is KAGVTQTPRYLIKTRGQQVTLSCSPISGHRSVSWYQQTPGQGLQFLFEYFSETQRNKGNFPGRFSGRQFSNSRSEMNVSTLELGDSALYLCASSFGVDYGYTFGSGTRLTVV.

The sample holds a few counts of this clone. J is TRBJ1-5 and V is TRBV30; D call uncertain. The CDR3 extends over 16 amino acids. V lost 0 bases and J lost 0, with 12 bases in between. Germline assignment: CDR1 GTSNPN and CDR2 SVGIG (reference sequence). CDR3 amino acids: CAWSVGNLYSNQPQHF. The CDR3 bases are TGTGCCTGGAGTGTAGGTAATCTTTATAGCAATCAGCCCCAGCATTTT.

This chain links TRBV2 with TRBJ2-5; D is perhaps TRBD2 (6 bases). The germline V and J ends were trimmed by 7 bases and 0 bases, with 12 bases remaining between them. The CDR3 is 14 residues long. CDR1 is SNHLY and CDR2 is FYNNEI in the germline V gene. The CDR3 DNA reads TGTGCCAGCAACCGCGGGGAATACCAAGAGACCCAGTACTTC. This encodes CASNRGEYQETQYF.

This clone has only one observation. The chain uses TRBV5-6 and TRBJ1-3; perhaps TRBD1 as D (6 bases). In germline, CDR1 is SGHDT, CDR2 YYEEEE. The germline V and J ends were trimmed by 4 bases and 2 bases, with 13 bases remaining between them. The length of the CDR3 is 15 residues. As DNA, the CDR3 is TGTGCCAGCAGCCACAGGGAGTGGGCTGGAAACACCATATATTTT. Its protein is CASSHREWAGNTIYF.